These 5 T cell receptor beta chains share one sample of origin, sequenced in a study of T cell repertoires in cytomegalovirus infection. TCRdb re-called the reads with MiXCR, one entry per CDR3 protein. The sample records around 630,000 distinct CDR3 sequences, roughly 24% being singletons. The material sequenced was CD8+ T cells from PBMCs. The receptors come from a human donor in good health (CMV status not recorded). Some clones in this sample may be carry-over from other donors' samples.

The CDR3 here is CASTTGGLAGDNEQFF. Here the CDR3 DNA reads TGTGCCAGCACCACGGGTGGGCTAGCGGGGGACAATGAGCAGTTCTTC. The V gene is TRBV2, the J gene TRBJ2-1, with 10 bases matching TRBD2. The CDR3 sequence is 16 residues long. From germline, CDR1 is SNHLY and CDR2 FYNNEI. The J segment lost 5 bases and the V segment lost 7 bases, leaving 11 bases of the junction unmatched.

This chain's CDR3 is CNGWSSSRDEQFF. The CDR3 DNA sequence: TGCAACGGCTGGTCTTCGAGTCGCGATGAGCAGTTCTTC. V is TRBV29-1 and J is TRBJ2-1; D unclear. The CDR3 totals 13 residues. CDR1 and CDR2 (germline): SQVTM, ANQGSEA.

This clonotype has a count of ten or more. The rearrangement links TRBV6-2 or TRBV6-3 to TRBJ1-1; possible D gene TRBD1, 5 bases. Germline V lookup: CDR1 MNHEY, CDR2 SVGEGT. The CDR3 totals 13 residues. V lost 3 bases, J lost 5 bases, and 10 bases lay in between. Here the CDR3 DNA reads TGTGCCAGCAGTTATTCAAGGGGAACTGAAGCTTTCTTT. This codes for CASSYSRGTEAFF.

This clonotype showed up just a few times. The rearrangement joins TRBV20-1 to TRBJ1-2; D unresolved. The length of the CDR3 is 14 residues. V dropped 1 base and J dropped 0 bases, with 9 bases sitting between them. Germline-derived CDR1 and CDR2 are DFQATT and SNEGSKA (reference sequence). As DNA, the CDR3 is TGCAGTGCTAGAGGCAGGTCAGCTAACTATGGCTACACCTTC. Amino acids: CSARGRSANYGYTF.

The chain is built from TRBV7-9 and TRBJ2-2; D is ambiguous. CDR3 size: 15 residues. The germline CDR1 and CDR2 sequences are SEHNR and FQNEAQ (reference sequence). V shed 11 bases and J shed 1 base, with 17 bases lying between them. CDR3 in DNA: TGTGCCGCCCCGGCCGGGCCGGGGAACACCGGGGAGCTGTTTTTT. Translated: CAAPAGPGNTGELFF.